This record looks at one TCR beta chain sequence and its context. This specimen belongs to a study of blood T cell repertoires in COVID-19. The overall study: Acute-phase and convalescent COVID-19 samples originated in the United States, Italy and Spain.

The CDR3 is 13 amino acids. Looked up from germline, CDR1 is MNHNS and CDR2 is SASEGT. The ends were cut back, 6 bases at V and 6 bases at J, with 13 bases in the middle. Authors' data handling: Reference gene primer amplification yielded estimated nucleated cell counts. Profiling relied on immunoSEQ multiplex PCR, and the TCRdb table lists in-frame clones only, not all of them. V, J and clone size were drawn from that table, and D and trimming were deduced from the DNA. The repertoire holds fewer than 150,000 clones, with roughly three quarters as singletons. The origin of this receptor is a man at least 80 years old with acute or convalescent COVID-19. The chain has TRBV6-1 and TRBJ2-3, with a tentative D call TRBD1 (6 bases). The sample taken for sequencing was peripheral blood. CDR3 loop: CASSWNREDTQYF. DNA of the CDR3: TGTGCCAGCAGCTGGAACAGGGAGGATACGCAGTATTTT.